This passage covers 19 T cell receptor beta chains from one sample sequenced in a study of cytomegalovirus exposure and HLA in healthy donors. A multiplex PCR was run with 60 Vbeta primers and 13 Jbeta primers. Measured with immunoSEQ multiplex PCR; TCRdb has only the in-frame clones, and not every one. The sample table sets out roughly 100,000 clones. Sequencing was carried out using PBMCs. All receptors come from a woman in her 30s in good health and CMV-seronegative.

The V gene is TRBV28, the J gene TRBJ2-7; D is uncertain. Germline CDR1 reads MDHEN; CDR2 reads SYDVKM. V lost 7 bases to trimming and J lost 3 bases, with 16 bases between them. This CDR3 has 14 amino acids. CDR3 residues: CASKVGSSGYEQYF. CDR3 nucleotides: TGTGCCAGCAAGGTCGGCAGCTCGGGCTACGAGCAGTACTTC.

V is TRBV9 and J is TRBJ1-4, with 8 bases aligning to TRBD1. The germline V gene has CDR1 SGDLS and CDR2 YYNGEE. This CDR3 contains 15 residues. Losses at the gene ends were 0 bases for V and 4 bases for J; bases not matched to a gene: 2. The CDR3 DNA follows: TGTGCCAGCAGCGTAGAGGACAGGGTTAATGAAAAACTGTTTTTT. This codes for CASSVEDRVNEKLFF.

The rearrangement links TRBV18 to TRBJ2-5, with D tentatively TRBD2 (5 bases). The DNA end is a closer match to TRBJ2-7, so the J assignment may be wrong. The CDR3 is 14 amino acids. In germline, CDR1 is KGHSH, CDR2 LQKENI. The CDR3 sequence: CASSPIRGSYEQYF. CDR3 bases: TGTGCCAGCTCACCAATCCGGGGTTCCTACGAGCAGTACTTC.

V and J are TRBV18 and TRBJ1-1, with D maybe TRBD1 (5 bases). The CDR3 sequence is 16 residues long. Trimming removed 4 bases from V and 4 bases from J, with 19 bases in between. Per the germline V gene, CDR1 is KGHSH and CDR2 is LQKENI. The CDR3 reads CASSQTVGGGGTEAFF. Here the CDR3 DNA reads TGTGCCAGCTCACAAACAGTGGGTGGGGGAGGCACTGAAGCTTTCTTT. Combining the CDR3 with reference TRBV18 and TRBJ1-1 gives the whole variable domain NAGVMQNPRHLVRRRGQEARLRCSPMKGHSHVYWYRQLPEEGLKFMVYLQKENIIDESGMPKERFSAEFPKEGPSILRIQQVVRGDSAAYFCASSQTVGGGGTEAFFGQGTRLTVV.

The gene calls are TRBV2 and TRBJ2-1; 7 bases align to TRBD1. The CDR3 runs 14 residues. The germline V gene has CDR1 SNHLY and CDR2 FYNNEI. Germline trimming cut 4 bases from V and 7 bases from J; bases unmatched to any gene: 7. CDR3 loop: CASSVQGEGNEQFF. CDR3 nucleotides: TGTGCCAGCAGTGTCCAGGGGGAAGGAAATGAGCAGTTCTTC.

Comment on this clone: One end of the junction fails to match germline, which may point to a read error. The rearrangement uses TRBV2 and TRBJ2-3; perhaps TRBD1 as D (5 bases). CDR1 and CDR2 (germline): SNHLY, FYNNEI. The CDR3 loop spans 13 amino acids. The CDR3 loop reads CASTEQDTDTQYF. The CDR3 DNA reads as TGTGCCAGCACTGAACAGGACACAGATACGCAGTATTTT.

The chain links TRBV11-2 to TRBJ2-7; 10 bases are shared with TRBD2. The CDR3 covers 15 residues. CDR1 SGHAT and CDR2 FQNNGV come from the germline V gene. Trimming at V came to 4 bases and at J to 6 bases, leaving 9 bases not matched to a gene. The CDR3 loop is CASSWPSGRAGEQYF. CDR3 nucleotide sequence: TGTGCCAGCAGCTGGCCAAGCGGGAGGGCCGGCGAGCAGTACTTC.

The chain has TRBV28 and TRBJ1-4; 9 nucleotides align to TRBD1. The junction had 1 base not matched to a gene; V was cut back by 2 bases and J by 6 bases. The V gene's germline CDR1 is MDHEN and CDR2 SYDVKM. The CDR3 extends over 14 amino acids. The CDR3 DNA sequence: TGTGCCAGCAGTTTAAGACAGGGGGATGAAAAACTGTTTTTT. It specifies CASSLRQGDEKLFF. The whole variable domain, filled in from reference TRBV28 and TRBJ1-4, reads DVKVTQSSRYLVKRTGEKVFLECVQDMDHENMFWYRQDPGLGLRLIYFSYDVKMKEKGDIPEGYSVSREKKERFSLILESASTNQTSMYLCASSLRQGDEKLFFGSGTQLSVL.

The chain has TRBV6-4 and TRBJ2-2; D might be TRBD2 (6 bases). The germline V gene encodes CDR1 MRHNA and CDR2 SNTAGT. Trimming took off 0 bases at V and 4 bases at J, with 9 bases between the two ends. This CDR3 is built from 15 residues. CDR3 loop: CASSDSTGGTGELFF. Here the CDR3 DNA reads TGTGCCAGCAGTGACTCGACCGGGGGCACCGGGGAGCTGTTTTTT.

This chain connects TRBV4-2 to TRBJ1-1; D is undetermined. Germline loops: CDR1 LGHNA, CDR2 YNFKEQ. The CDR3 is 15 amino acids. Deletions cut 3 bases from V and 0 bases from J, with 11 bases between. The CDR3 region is CASSHHLLMNTEAFF. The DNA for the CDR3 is TGTGCCAGCAGCCATCATCTACTTATGAACACTGAAGCTTTCTTT.

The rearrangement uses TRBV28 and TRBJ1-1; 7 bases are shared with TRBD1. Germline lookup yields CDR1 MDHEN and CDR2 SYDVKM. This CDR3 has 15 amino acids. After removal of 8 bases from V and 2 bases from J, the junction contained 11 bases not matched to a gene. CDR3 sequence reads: CASPPATGVNTEAFF. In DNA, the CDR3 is TGTGCCAGCCCCCCCGCTACAGGGGTTAACACTGAAGCTTTCTTT.

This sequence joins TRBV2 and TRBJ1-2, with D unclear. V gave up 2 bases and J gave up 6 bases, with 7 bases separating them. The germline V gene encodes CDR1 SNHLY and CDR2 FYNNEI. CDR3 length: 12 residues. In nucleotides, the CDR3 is TGTGCCAGCAGTGAAACGAGGGATGGCTACACCTTC. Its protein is CASSETRDGYTF.

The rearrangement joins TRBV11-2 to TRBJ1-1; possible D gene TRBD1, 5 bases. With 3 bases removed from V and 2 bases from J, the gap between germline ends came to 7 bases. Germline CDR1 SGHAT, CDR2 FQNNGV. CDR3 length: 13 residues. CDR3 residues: CASSFQGNTEAFF. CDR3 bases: TGTGCCAGCAGCTTCCAGGGAAACACTGAAGCTTTCTTT.

CDR3: CSVEGMTGEPDTQYF. In DNA form, the CDR3 reads TGCAGCGTTGAAGGAATGACTGGGGAGCCAGATACGCAGTATTTT. The V and J genes are TRBV29-1 and TRBJ2-3, with D perhaps TRBD2 (5 bases). This CDR3 region has 15 residues. The V end lost 1 base, the J end lost 4 bases, and 15 bases lay between the germline ends. Germline values: CDR1 SQVTM, CDR2 ANQGSEA.

This CDR3 reads CAISQGAPNEKLFF. In DNA form, the CDR3 reads TGTGCCATCTCACAGGGGGCACCTAATGAAAAACTGTTTTTT. The chain is built from TRBV9 and TRBJ1-4; TRBD1 aligns across 9 bases. V lost 9 bases and J lost 3; bases outside the gene matches: 6. Looked up from germline, CDR1 is SGDLS and CDR2 is YYNGEE. This CDR3 spans 14 amino acids.

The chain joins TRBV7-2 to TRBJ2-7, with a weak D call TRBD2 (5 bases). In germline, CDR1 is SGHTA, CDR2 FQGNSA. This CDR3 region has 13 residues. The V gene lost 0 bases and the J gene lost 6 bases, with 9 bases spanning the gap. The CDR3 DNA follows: TGTGCCAGCAGCTTAGCGGGAGCGACCGAGCAGTACTTC. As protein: CASSLAGATEQYF. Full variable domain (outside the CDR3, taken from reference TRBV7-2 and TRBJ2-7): GAGVSQSPSNKVTEKGKDVELRCDPISGHTALYWYRQSLGQGLEFLIYFQGNSAPDKSGLPSDRFSAERTGGSVSTLTIQRTQQEDSAVYLCASSLAGATEQYFGPGTRLTVT.

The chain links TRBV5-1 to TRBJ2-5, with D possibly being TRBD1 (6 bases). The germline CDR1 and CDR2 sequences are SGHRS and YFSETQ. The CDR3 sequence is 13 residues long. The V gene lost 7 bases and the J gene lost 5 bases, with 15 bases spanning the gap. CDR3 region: CASSDRLGETQYF. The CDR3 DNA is TGCGCCAGCTCCGACAGGCTCGGCGAGACCCAGTACTTC.

The CDR3 nucleotides read TGTGCCAGCAGCCAAGATGGGGAGGCTCAGCCCCAGCATTTT. This sequence encodes CASSQDGEAQPQHF. This sequence joins TRBV4-2 and TRBJ1-5; D is undetermined. This CDR3 contains 14 residues. The germline gives CDR1 LGHNA, CDR2 YNFKEQ. V lost 0 bases and J lost 6, with 9 bases in between.

This chain's CDR3 is CASSIGDTPGNEQFF. CDR3 nucleotides: TGTGCCAGTAGTATTGGGGACACTCCCGGCAATGAGCAGTTCTTC. The chain uses TRBV19 and TRBJ2-1; possible D gene TRBD1, 6 bases. CDR3 length equals 15 residues. V was trimmed by 3 bases and J by 6 bases, leaving 15 bases between them. Germline V gene lookup returns CDR1 LNHDA and CDR2 SQIVND (reference sequence).